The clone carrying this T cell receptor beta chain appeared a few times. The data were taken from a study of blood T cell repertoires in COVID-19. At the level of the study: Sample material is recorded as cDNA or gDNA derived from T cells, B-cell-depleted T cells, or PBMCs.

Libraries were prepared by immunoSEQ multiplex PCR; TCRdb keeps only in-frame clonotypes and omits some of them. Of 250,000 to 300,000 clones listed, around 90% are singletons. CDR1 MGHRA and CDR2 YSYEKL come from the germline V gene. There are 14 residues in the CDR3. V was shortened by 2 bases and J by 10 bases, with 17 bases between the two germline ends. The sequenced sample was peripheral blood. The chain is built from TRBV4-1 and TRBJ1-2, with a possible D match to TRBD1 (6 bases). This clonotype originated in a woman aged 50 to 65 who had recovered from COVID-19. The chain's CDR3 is CASSQLDSNYPYTF. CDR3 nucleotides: TGCGCCAGCAGCCAACTGGACAGTAACTATCCCTACACCTTC.